This TCR beta chain was profiled in a study of T-cell memory formation after mild COVID-19. This clonotype showed up just a few times. The CDR3 has 14 amino acids. TCRdb analysed the 5' RACE reads with MiXCR anew, one entry per CDR3 protein. The sample records roughly 600,000 distinct CDR3 sequences, about a sixth being singletons. The sequenced sample consisted of PBMCs or a T cell subset sorted from them (not recorded which). This TCR was sampled from an adult woman who had mild COVID-19 (a few samples of this study predate the infection). Cell type and time point are not known. This chain uses TRBV21-1 with TRBJ2-3; the table assigns TRBD1, which was not confirmed against the DNA. TRBV21-1 is a pseudogene segment. The CDR3 spells CASSTPQGTDTQYF. As DNA, the CDR3 is TGTGCCAGCAGCACCCCCCAGGGCACAGATACGCAGTATTTT.